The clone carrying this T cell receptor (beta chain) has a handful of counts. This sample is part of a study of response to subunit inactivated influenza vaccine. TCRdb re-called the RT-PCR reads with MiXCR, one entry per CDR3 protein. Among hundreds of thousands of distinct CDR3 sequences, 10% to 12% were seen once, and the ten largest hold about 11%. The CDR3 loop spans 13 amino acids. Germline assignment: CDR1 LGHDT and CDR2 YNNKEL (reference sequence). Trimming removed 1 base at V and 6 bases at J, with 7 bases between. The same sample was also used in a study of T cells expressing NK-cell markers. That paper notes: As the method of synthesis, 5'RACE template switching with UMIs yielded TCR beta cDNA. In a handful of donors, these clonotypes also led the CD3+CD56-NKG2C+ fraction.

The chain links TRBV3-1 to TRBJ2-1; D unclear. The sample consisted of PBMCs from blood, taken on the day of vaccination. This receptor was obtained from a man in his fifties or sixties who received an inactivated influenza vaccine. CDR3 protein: CASSQGARNEQFF. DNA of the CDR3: TGTGCCAGCAGCCAAGGGGCCCGCAATGAGCAGTTCTTC.